The 17 T cell receptor beta chains below were found in one sample sequenced in a study of T-cell memory formation after mild COVID-19. TCRdb called the 5' RACE reads again in MiXCR, with one record for every CDR3 protein. Of tens of thousands of distinct CDR3 sequences in the sample, 10% to 15% were seen once. Sequenced: PBMCs or a T cell subset sorted from them (not recorded which). The receptors derive from a man aged 18-30 years who had mild COVID-19 (a few samples of this study predate the infection). Cell type and time point are not known.

The rearrangement links TRBV24-1 to TRBJ2-3; TRBD1 is a possible D gene (6 bases). The CDR3 has 15 amino acids. Germline V gene data show CDR1 as KGHDR and CDR2 as SFDVKD. V dropped 2 bases and J dropped 4 bases, with 12 bases sitting between them. CDR3 protein: CATSDYQGKPDTQYF. DNA of the CDR3: TGTGCCACCAGTGATTACCAGGGGAAACCAGATACGCAGTATTTT.

The chain is built from TRBV7-9 and TRBJ2-5; a possible D gene is TRBD2 (6 bases). Trimming stripped 8 bases from V and 4 bases from J, with 20 bases between. This CDR3 contains 15 residues. Germline values: CDR1 SEHNR, CDR2 FQNEAQ (reference sequence). The CDR3 sequence is CASGSGSGGVETQYF. The DNA of the CDR3 is TGTGCCAGCGGGTCGGGAAGTGGCGGGGTAGAGACCCAGTACTTC.

Only a few counts were recorded for this clonotype. The rearrangement joins TRBV7-3 to TRBJ2-3; D unclear. V was pared by 2 bases and J by 2 bases, with 5 bases between. Germline lookup yields CDR1 SGHTA and CDR2 FQGTGA. The CDR3 is made up of 13 amino acids. The DNA of the CDR3 is TGTGCCAGCAGCTTACGGCCCACAGATACGCAGTATTTT. It is translated as CASSLRPTDTQYF.

This rearrangement joins TRBV4-1 to TRBJ2-2, with 8 bases fitting TRBD2. The trim removed 1 base at V and 7 bases at J, leaving 8 bases unmatched. CDR3 length: 16 residues. Germline V gene lookup returns CDR1 MGHRA and CDR2 YSYEKL. The chain's CDR3 is CASSQGERGGGGELFF. CDR3 bases: TGCGCCAGCAGCCAAGGGGAACGGGGGGGTGGCGGGGAGCTGTTTTTT.

The chain is built from TRBV6-2 or TRBV6-3 and TRBJ2-3; unclear D gene. The germline V gene encodes CDR1 MNHEY and CDR2 SVGEGT. This CDR3 is 12 amino acids long. Trimming shortened V by 2 bases and J by 6 bases, and 6 bases separated the two germline ends. The DNA for the CDR3 is TGTGCCAGCAGTTACAGGGTTGATACGCAGTATTTT. It is translated as CASSYRVDTQYF.

The chain has TRBV7-3 and TRBJ2-3, with a tentative D call TRBD1 (5 bases). V lost 1 base and J lost 1, with 9 bases in between. This CDR3 spans 15 amino acids. Germline CDR1 and CDR2: SGHTA and FQGTGA. The CDR3 DNA is TGTGCCAGCAGCTTAAACGGACATGGCACAGATACGCAGTATTTT. Translated: CASSLNGHGTDTQYF.

In its sample, this clonotype is large. V is TRBV7-3 and J is TRBJ2-5, with 8 positions matching TRBD2. Germline V gene lookup returns CDR1 SGHTA and CDR2 FQGTGA. This CDR3 is built from 14 residues. Trimming cost V 5 bases and J 5 bases; bases outside gene matches: 7. This chain's CDR3 is CASSPGGPLETQYF. As DNA, the CDR3 is TGTGCCAGCAGCCCGGGGGGGCCCTTGGAGACCCAGTACTTC.

For this clonotype: A much bigger clone sits one base away, suggesting this may be a read error. The rearrangement joins TRBV7-9 to TRBJ2-7, with D possibly called TRBD1 or TRBD2 (6 bases each). Germline lookup yields CDR1 SEHNR and CDR2 FQNEAQ (reference sequence). CDR3 length: 14 residues. The CDR3 DNA is TGTGCCATCAGCCGCGAAGGGGGGATAGGGGAGCAGTACGTC. Translating it yields CAISREGGIGEQYV.

The chain uses TRBV9 and TRBJ1-5, with D tentatively TRBD1 (5 bases). Trimming cost V 2 bases and J 0 bases, with 12 bases left between them. This CDR3 comprises 16 residues. Germline lookup yields CDR1 SGDLS and CDR2 YYNGEE. The DNA for the CDR3 is TGTGCCAGCAGCGTGGGTGTAGGGGCTAGCAATCAGCCCCAGCATTTT. Translated, it gives CASSVGVGASNQPQHF.

The chain links TRBV5-4 to TRBJ2-7, with D perhaps assigned TRBD1 or TRBD2 (5 bases each). V lost 0 bases to trimming and J lost 6 bases, with 19 bases between them. Per germline, CDR1 SGHNT and CDR2 YYREEE (reference sequence). The CDR3 loop spans 16 amino acids. CDR3: CASSLDSARAGAEQYF. The DNA for the CDR3 is TGTGCCAGCAGCTTGGATTCCGCGAGGGCCGGGGCCGAGCAGTACTTC.

This clonotype was seen at least ten times. V usage is TRBV4-1 and J usage is TRBJ2-5; D may be TRBD1 or TRBD2 (7 bases each). V dropped 1 base and J dropped 5 bases, with 17 bases sitting between them. The CDR3 runs 16 residues. Germline assignment: CDR1 MGHRA and CDR2 YSYEKL. The CDR3 sequence: CASSQAGAGGGETQYF. For the CDR3, the DNA is TGCGCCAGCAGCCAAGCTGGAGCAGGGGGGGGGGAGACCCAGTACTTC.

This clonotype was recorded a few times. V gene TRBV11-2 combines with J gene TRBJ2-3, with no clear D. CDR1 is SGHAT and CDR2 is FQNNGV in the germline V gene. The CDR3 is 13 amino acids. V was cut by 1 base and J by 2 bases, with 4 bases left in between. The CDR3 region is CASSLGATDTQYF. CDR3 DNA sequence: TGTGCCAGCAGCTTAGGGGCCACAGATACGCAGTATTTT.

For the CDR3, the DNA is TGTGCCAGCAGTTCCTCTGGGAACACGAGCAATCAGCCCCAGCATTTT. Its translation is CASSSSGNTSNQPQHF. The genes are TRBV12-3 or TRBV12-4 and TRBJ1-5; D gene uncertain. V dropped 4 bases and J dropped 1 base, with 14 bases sitting between them. CDR3 length: 16 amino acids.

This clonotype was picked up a small number of times. The chain employs TRBV21-1 and TRBJ1-6; the tabulated D call, TRBD1, remains unverified against the DNA. TRBV21-1 counts as a pseudogene. The CDR3 spans 16 residues. This CDR3 reads CASSKPRKGMHSPLHF. The CDR3 DNA reads TGTGCCAGCAGCAAGCCTCGGAAAGGGATGCATTCACCCCTCCACTTT.

This clonotype was picked up many times. The chain uses TRBV11-3 and TRBJ2-7, with TRBD1 matching over 7 bases. Germline V lookup: CDR1 SGHNT, CDR2 YENEEA. The CDR3 has 13 amino acids. The CDR3 region is CASSLDRDYEQYV. CDR3 coding DNA: TGTGCCAGCAGCCTAGACAGGGACTACGAGCAGTACGTC.

The V call is TRBV4-3, the J call TRBJ1-2; perhaps TRBD1 as D (5 bases). The CDR3 contains 15 residues. The germline V gene has CDR1 LGHNA and CDR2 YSLEER. Between the trimmed V and J ends, which lost 0 bases and 4 bases, there was a span of 12 bases. CDR3 nucleotides: TGCGCCAGCAGCCAAGATTTAACAGGCGTCTATGGCTACACCTTC. It yields the protein CASSQDLTGVYGYTF.

V usage is TRBV6-2 or TRBV6-3 and J usage is TRBJ2-3; D uncertain. This CDR3 region has 15 residues. The V gene lost 6 bases and the J gene lost 0 bases, with 13 bases spanning the gap. CDR1 MNHEY and CDR2 SVGEGT come from the germline V gene. CDR3 DNA sequence: TGTGCCAGCAGCGGAGTTCCTGACAGCACAGATACGCAGTATTTT. Its translation: CASSGVPDSTDTQYF.